The entry below gives a single T cell receptor beta chain sequence along with its context. Its target is unknown. This CDR3 has 15 residues. V lost 5 bases and J lost 9; bases outside the gene matches: 13. Germline V lookup: CDR1 LNHNV, CDR2 YYDKDF (reference sequence). Patients presented with locally advanced or metastatic urothelial carcinoma. This record comes from a study of PD-L1 blockade in urothelial cancer. Study in general: Patients' atezolizumab regimen, 1,200 mg intravenously every 3 weeks, began in 2014.

Broader study findings: Prediction of better survival came from below-median pretreatment blood TCR clonality.

Templates that were synthetic TCR analogs were spiked into each PCR. Produced via immunoSEQ multiplex PCR; TCRdb's table is partial and in-frame only. The sample has 20,000 to 30,000 clones; 87% are singletons. The receptor's source is a man in his fifties or sixties with urothelial cancer. The gene calls are TRBV15 and TRBJ2-1, with 7 bases lining up with TRBD2. The source material was PBMCs, sampled around atezolizumab (anti-PD-L1) treatment. The CDR3 protein is CATSGTASGTFEQFF. CDR3 DNA sequence: TGTGCCACCAGCGGGACGGCTAGCGGAACTTTTGAGCAGTTCTTC.